The 21 T cell receptor beta chains reported below all come from one sample, sequenced in a study of a mutant IDH1 vaccine in newly diagnosed glioma. Noted time point: week 11, during vaccination. All doses held 300 ug of mutant IDH1 20-mer peptide, with topical imiquimod. Only in-frame clones appear in the TCRdb table, and some are missing; sequencing was by immunoSEQ multiplex PCR. Counted here are 110,000 or so clones, roughly nine tenths occurring once; the ten biggest clones make up roughly 0.61%. These receptors' antigens are unknown. The sample in question was PBMCs, obtained from a glioma patient whose treatment included an IDH1 peptide vaccine. The receptors were gathered from a woman between 50 and 59 years old with glioma.

The chain uses TRBV19 and TRBJ2-7; unclear D gene. The germline V gene has CDR1 LNHDA and CDR2 SQIVND (reference sequence). CDR3 length: 16 amino acids. The V end lost 3 bases, the J end lost 0 bases, and 15 bases lay between the germline ends. This CDR3 reads CASSMYSRGSSYEQYF. The CDR3 region has the DNA TGTGCCAGTAGTATGTACAGCCGTGGAAGCTCCTACGAGCAGTACTTC.

This clone was detected only a few times. V and J are TRBV30 and TRBJ1-1, with 7 bases fitting TRBD1. Germline lookup yields CDR1 GTSNPN and CDR2 SVGIG (reference sequence). V was clipped by 8 bases and J by 0 bases; unmatched bases: 9. This CDR3 is 14 amino acids long. The CDR3 DNA is TGTGCCGGTACCTACGACAGGGTGAACACTGAAGCTTTCTTT. Amino acids: CAGTYDRVNTEAFF.

The J gene is TRBJ2-3, the V gene TRBV19, with 7 bases identical to TRBD1. Per germline, CDR1 LNHDA and CDR2 SQIVND (reference sequence). V trimming: 10 bases; J trimming: 2 bases; junction bases outside the gene matches: 9. The CDR3 has 14 residues. Here the CDR3 reads CATRQGRNTDTQYF. CDR3 bases: TGTGCCACTAGACAGGGCCGTAACACAGATACGCAGTATTTT.

The chain uses TRBV27 and TRBJ1-4; D is uncertain. Per the germline V gene, CDR1 is MNHEY and CDR2 is SMNVEV (reference sequence). The CDR3 is made up of 14 amino acids. The V and J ends lost 3 bases and 4 bases respectively, with 9 bases between them. The CDR3 is CASSFRAFNEKLFF. Written as DNA, the CDR3 is TGTGCCAGCAGTTTTAGGGCTTTTAATGAAAAACTGTTTTTT.

The chain combines TRBV10-2 with TRBJ2-5; TRBD1 might be the D (5 bases). V lost 2 bases, J lost 2 bases, and 9 bases lay in between. This CDR3 comprises 14 residues. CDR1 is WSHSY and CDR2 is SAAADI in the germline V gene. Here the CDR3 reads CASSEDSVQETQYF. The CDR3 coding sequence is TGCGCCAGCAGTGAGGACAGCGTTCAAGAGACCCAGTACTTC.

The V gene is TRBV7-9, the J gene TRBJ2-2, with D maybe TRBD1 (5 bases). The CDR3 length is 15 residues. V shed 6 bases and J shed 2 bases, with 13 bases lying between them. Germline loops: CDR1 SEHNR, CDR2 FQNEAQ (reference sequence). CDR3 in amino acids: CASSPDSTNTGELFF. In nucleotides, the CDR3 is TGTGCCAGCAGTCCCGACAGTACTAACACCGGGGAGCTGTTTTTT.

The gene calls are TRBV13 and TRBJ1-5; tentatively, D is TRBD1 (6 bases). V was trimmed by 2 bases and J by 7 bases, leaving 9 bases between them. The CDR3 sequence is 13 residues long. The germline gives CDR1 PRHDT, CDR2 FYEKMQ (reference sequence). The CDR3 DNA reads TGTGCCAGCAGCTTAAGGGGGGGCCAGCCCCAGCATTTT. It specifies CASSLRGGQPQHF.

The table lists this clone with a count of one. The genes are TRBV29-1 and TRBJ2-6; D remains ambiguous. Germline CDR1 SQVTM, CDR2 ANQGSEA. CDR3 length equals 18 residues. The germline V and J ends were trimmed by 0 bases and 0 bases, with 15 bases remaining between them. The CDR3 DNA reads as TGCAGCGTTGAAGAGGGGAACACCGGGTACTCTGGGGCCAACGTCCTGACTTTC. Translation: CSVEEGNTGYSGANVLTF.

The chain is built from TRBV10-2 and TRBJ1-1; D call uncertain. Germline assignment: CDR1 WSHSY and CDR2 SAAADI. With 3 bases removed from V and 0 bases from J, the gap between germline ends came to 11 bases. The CDR3 length is 15 residues. The CDR3: CASSDSGRLNTEAFF. DNA for the CDR3: TGCGCCAGCAGTGACTCTGGACGGCTGAACACTGAAGCTTTCTTT.

The chain couples TRBV10-1 to TRBJ2-3; D is perhaps TRBD2 (6 bases). The ends were cut back, 5 bases at V and 2 bases at J, with 17 bases in the middle. Germline V gene sequence: CDR1 WNHNN, CDR2 SYGVQD (reference sequence). This CDR3 is 16 amino acids long. This CDR3 reads CASSQRDSSATDTQYF. The CDR3 DNA is TGCGCCAGCAGTCAGAGGGACTCCTCGGCCACAGATACGCAGTATTTT.

CDR3 protein: CASSLGQGPYEQYF. The CDR3 DNA is TGTGCCAGCAGCTTGGGTCAGGGCCCCTACGAGCAGTACTTC. The chain joins TRBV11-2 to TRBJ2-7, with a weak D call TRBD1 (5 bases). V gave up 3 bases and J gave up 2 bases, with 11 bases separating them. The CDR3 totals 14 residues. The germline gives CDR1 SGHAT, CDR2 FQNNGV. Variable domain in full (rest from reference TRBV11-2 and TRBJ2-7): EAGVAQSPRYKIIEKRQSVAFWCNPISGHATLYWYQQILGQGPKLLIQFQNNGVVDDSQLPKDRFSAERLKGVDSTLKIQPAKLEDSAVYLCASSLGQGPYEQYFGPGTRLTVT.

The V and J genes are TRBV28 and TRBJ2-7; 10 nucleotides match TRBD2. Germline V gene data show CDR1 as MDHEN and CDR2 as SYDVKM. This CDR3 has 17 amino acids. The V and J ends lost 7 bases and 4 bases, in that order; junction bases with no gene match: 16. CDR3 in amino acids: CASTPHKGLAGDYEQYF. DNA for the CDR3: TGTGCCAGCACCCCCCACAAGGGCCTAGCGGGAGATTACGAGCAGTACTTC.

V gene TRBV7-3 combines with J gene TRBJ2-3; the match to TRBD1 covers 10 bases. Germline V gene sequence: CDR1 SGHTA, CDR2 FQGTGA. V was clipped by 2 bases and J by 4 bases; unmatched bases: 6. CDR3 length: 16 residues. CDR3 protein: CASSLGDRGPADTQYF. In DNA, the CDR3 is TGTGCCAGCAGCTTAGGGGACAGGGGTCCCGCAGATACGCAGTATTTT.

The chain combines TRBV2 with TRBJ1-6, with D perhaps matching TRBD1 (5 bases). CDR3 length equals 15 residues. Germline CDR1 reads SNHLY; CDR2 reads FYNNEI. The V gene lost 7 bases and the J gene lost 9 bases, with 19 bases spanning the gap. As DNA, the CDR3 is TGTGCCAGCACTCCTCTGAGGGGCGCGGGTTCACCCCTCCACTTT. As protein: CASTPLRGAGSPLHF. The whole variable domain, filled in from reference TRBV2 and TRBJ1-6, reads EPEVTQTPSHQVTQMGQEVILRCVPISNHLYFYWYRQILGQKVEFLVSFYNNEISEKSEIFDDQFSVERPDGSNFTLKIRSTKLEDSAMYFCASTPLRGAGSPLHFGNGTRLTVT.

V and J are TRBV21-1 and TRBJ1-1; no check of the table's D call, TRBD1, against the DNA was made. TRBV21-1 is a pseudogene locus. The CDR3 totals 17 residues. This chain's CDR3 is CASSPTRQGWPGAEAFF. Written as DNA, the CDR3 is TGTGCCAGCAGCCCTACCCGACAGGGATGGCCAGGCGCTGAAGCTTTCTTT.

The rearrangement uses TRBV6-5 and TRBJ1-6, with D possibly TRBD1 on 5 matching bases. From germline, CDR1 is MNHEY and CDR2 SVGAGI. Deletions cut 0 bases from V and 7 bases from J, with 13 bases between. There are 16 residues in the CDR3. DNA of the CDR3: TGTGCCAGCAGTTACTCGACGAGGGGCTGGAATTCACCCCTCCACTTT. Protein sequence: CASSYSTRGWNSPLHF.

This clone appeared a few times. The chain is built from TRBV30 and TRBJ1-4; D might be TRBD1 (6 bases). Trimming removed 6 bases from V and 10 bases from J, with 21 bases in between. This CDR3 has 14 residues. In germline, CDR1 is GTSNPN, CDR2 SVGIG (reference sequence). CDR3 in amino acids: CACAMNRELAKLFF. DNA of the CDR3: TGTGCCTGCGCCATGAACAGGGAGTTGGCAAAACTGTTTTTT. The complete variable domain, with remaining parts taken from reference TRBV30 and TRBJ1-4, reads SQTIHQWPATLVQPVGSPLSLECTVEGTSNPNLYWYRQAAGRGLQLLFYSVGIGQISSEVPQNLSASRPQDRQFILSSKKLLLSDSGFYLCACAMNRELAKLFFGSGTQLSVL.

The genes are TRBV6-5 and TRBJ2-5; 9 bases match TRBD1. The junction had 5 bases not matched to a gene; V was cut back by 2 bases and J by 4 bases. Germline V gene lookup returns CDR1 MNHEY and CDR2 SVGAGI. This CDR3 contains 15 residues. As DNA, the CDR3 is TGTGCCAGCAGTTACGCGGGACAGGGCGGAGAGACCCAGTACTTC. Encoded protein: CASSYAGQGGETQYF.

This chain uses TRBV4-1 with TRBJ1-1, with unresolved D. Between the trimmed V and J ends, which lost 0 bases and 6 bases, there was a span of 14 bases. Looked up from germline, CDR1 is MGHRA and CDR2 is YSYEKL. The CDR3 runs 15 residues. The CDR3, as DNA: TGCGCCAGCAGCCAAGAAAGAGTGGGGAGATCTGAAGCTTTCTTT. Its translation is CASSQERVGRSEAFF.

The CDR3 DNA sequence: TGTGCCAGCAGTGAATACTGGAGCCCGGGGCAGCAAGAGACCCAGTACTTC. It is translated as CASSEYWSPGQQETQYF. This chain links TRBV6-1 with TRBJ2-5; D assignment may be TRBD1 or TRBD2 (5 bases each). V lost 2 bases and J 2 bases, leaving 18 bases between the germline ends. The germline CDR1 and CDR2 sequences are MNHNS and SASEGT. The CDR3 has 17 amino acids.

The J gene is TRBJ2-3, the V gene TRBV19; 11 positions match TRBD2. The trim removed 2 bases at V and 3 bases at J, leaving 4 bases unmatched. Per germline, CDR1 LNHDA and CDR2 SQIVND (reference sequence). CDR3 length: 16 amino acids. CDR3 coding DNA: TGTGCCAGTAGTATAACTAGCGGGAGTGGAACAGATACGCAGTATTTT. Its translation is CASSITSGSGTDTQYF.